This T cell receptor (beta chain) originates from a study of blood T cell repertoires in COVID-19. Using immunoSEQ multiplex PCR, the repertoire was profiled, and TCRdb retains in-frame clones only, with some absent. The table records a few hundred thousand clones, over 75% of them present only once. Cohorts were based on clinical histories the participants reported. Between the trimmed V and J ends, which lost 1 base and 0 bases, there was a span of 10 bases. Germline CDR1 KGHSH, CDR2 LQKENI. The CDR3 spans 16 residues. The V and J genes are TRBV18 and TRBJ1-5; D gene uncertain. The receptor was isolated from a young woman who had recovered from COVID-19. Source material: PBMCs or T cells enriched from blood (not recorded which). The CDR3 bases are TGTGCCAGCTCACCACGTAACGGTATTAGCAATCAGCCCCAGCATTTT. Translated: CASSPRNGISNQPQHF.